This T cell receptor (beta chain) was identified in a study of T and B cells in COVID-19 patients. Turning to the study itself: Blood was sampled from COVID-19 patients who were either actively infected or recovered. Of some 19 active-infection patients, about 13 were critically ill with mechanical ventilation or extracorporeal membrane oxygenation. Broader study findings: Exclusive to the recovered cohort were approximately 2,500 TCR clusters, roughly 34 of them with low generation probability. No sequencing was yet done of CD4+, regulatory or CD8+ subsets, or of SARS-CoV-2-responsive or tetramer+ sorted cells.

The CDR3 is 16 amino acids. V was pared by 0 bases and J by 4 bases, with 15 bases between. This clonotype was seen only a few times. Its specificity is unknown. Multiplex PCR with BIOMED2 TRB-A/B primer pools amplified TRB rearrangements. MiXCR, applied by TCRdb to the multiplex PCR reads, yields one record per CDR3 protein. The sample lists roughly 27,000 distinct CDR3 sequences, about 30% seen once, with 1.5% to 2% in the top ten. From blood, about 250-500 ng of genomic DNA served as TRB template. The rearrangement joins TRBV12-3 or TRBV12-4 to TRBJ1-1, with D hard to call. Sequenced: blood. The origin of this receptor is a human donor who had recovered from COVID-19. Written as DNA, the CDR3 is TGTGCCAGCAGTTTAGCGGGTCTTACCGGGCCCACTGAAGCTTTCTTT. Its protein product is CASSLAGLTGPTEAFF.